The TCR beta chain under discussion was sequenced for a study of shared clonotypes between healthy human individuals. Original handling: Filtering differed because ImmunoSEQ produced junction-only sequences that carried no quality scores. TCRdb keeps only in-frame clones here, not all; method: immunoSEQ multiplex PCR. For V, J and clone size, that table is used; D and trimming come from the DNA. The sample holds about 79,000 clones; 60% to 80% are singletons and the top ten take around 52%. The CDR3 is 16 amino acids. The V gene's germline CDR1 is LNHDA and CDR2 SQIVND (reference sequence). V trimming: 5 bases; J trimming: 6 bases; junction bases outside the gene matches: 12. This clone occurred once.

The V and J genes are TRBV19 and TRBJ2-1; 8 nucleotides line up with TRBD2. This TCR derives from a man younger than 40 in good health. Sequencing was done on a sample of memory CD8+ T cells sorted from blood. Indicated subset: CD45RO+ cells pooled with CCR7-negative TemRA cells. The CDR3 sequence: CASSPLLSGSGNEQFF. CDR3 sequence (DNA): TGTGCCAGTAGTCCACTTCTAAGCGGGAGTGGCAATGAGCAGTTCTTC.